The rows below give T cell receptor beta chains drawn from one sample of a study of T cell responses to AZD1222 COVID-19 vaccine. The assay was immunoSEQ multiplex PCR, and TCRdb's table has in-frame clones only and misses some. The table has 100,000 to 130,000 clones, approximately 89% seen once. The sequencing here drew on peripheral blood, taken on day 0 of MenACWY control vaccination. The receptors stem from an adult in good health. The CDR3 runs from the conserved cysteine through the conserved F or W. A D gene is named only where the DNA matches it firmly. Clone size is given for some rows only: seen once, a few or many times, or a class if the clone is expanded.

CDR3aa,CDR3nt,abundance,v_gene,j_gene,d_gene
CASRYRGQLIDTEAFF,TGTGCCAGCAGATACAGGGGGCAATTGATAGACACTGAAGCTTTCTTT,NA,TRBV2,TRBJ1-1,TRBD1
CASSQDSALYGYTF,TGTGCCAGCAGCCAAGATTCCGCTCTATATGGCTACACCTTC,NA,TRBV3-1/TRBV3-2,TRBJ1-2,NA
CASSLLDRQGQPQHF,TGTGCCAGCAGCCTGTTGGACAGGCAAGGTCAGCCCCAGCATTTT,NA,TRBV7-2,TRBJ1-5,TRBD1
CASGFPNFGPRTVNTEAFF,TGTGCTAGTGGCTTTCCCAATTTTGGGCCCAGGACAGTCAACACTGAAGCTTTCTTT,NA,TRBV12-5,TRBJ1-1,NA
CASSPTPNTEAFF,TGTGCCAGCAGCCCGACACCGAACACTGAAGCTTTCTTT,NA,TRBV13,TRBJ1-1,NA
CASSFEKGPNEKLFF,TGTGCCAGCAGCTTCGAGAAGGGTCCTAATGAAAAACTGTTTTTT,NA,TRBV5-8,TRBJ1-4,NA
CASSSAGHTEAFF,TGTGCCAGCAGCTCAGCAGGGCACACTGAAGCTTTCTTT,few,TRBV7-2,TRBJ1-1,NA
CASGLRPYGGSYEQYF,TGTGCTAGTGGTTTGCGCCCCTACGGGGGGTCCTACGAGCAGTACTTC,NA,TRBV12-5,TRBJ2-7,TRBD2
CASSQQGGQPQHF,TGTGCCAGCAGCCAGCAGGGTGGACAGCCCCAGCATTTT,NA,TRBV3-1/TRBV3-2,TRBJ1-5,NA
CASMRGLAGGPEETQYF,TGTGCCAGCATGAGGGGACTAGCGGGGGGGCCCGAGGAGACCCAGTACTTC,NA,TRBV2,TRBJ2-5,TRBD2
CASSFDQGRQEQFF,TGTGCCAGCAGCTTTGATCAGGGACGTCAGGAGCAGTTCTTC,few,TRBV7-2,TRBJ2-1,NA
CASSFSSGDLNEQFF,TGTGCCAGCAGCTTCTCCTCCGGGGATCTTAATGAGCAGTTCTTC,NA,TRBV11-3,TRBJ2-1,NA
CASSSSGTVDYEQYF,TGTGCCAGCAGCTCCTCTGGGACAGTGGACTACGAGCAGTACTTC,NA,TRBV11-3,TRBJ2-7,TRBD1
CASSRRRGGASSYEQYF,TGTGCCAGCAGCCGCCGCCGAGGGGGAGCGTCCTCCTACGAGCAGTACTTC,NA,TRBV3-1/TRBV3-2,TRBJ2-7,NA
CASSISAGAGTEAFF,TGTGCCAGTAGTATATCTGCGGGGGCTGGCACTGAAGCTTTCTTT,NA,TRBV19,TRBJ1-1,NA
CASSVRTGGVDTQYF,TGTGCCAGCAGCGTCCGGACAGGGGGCGTAGATACGCAGTATTTT,NA,TRBV27,TRBJ2-3,TRBD1
CASSPTLGADTEAFF,TGTGCCAGCAGCCCGACGTTGGGGGCCGACACTGAAGCTTTCTTT,NA,TRBV5-6,TRBJ1-1,NA
CASSLSSGGTDTQYF,TGCGCCAGCAGCTTGTCTAGCGGGGGCACAGATACGCAGTATTTT,NA,TRBV5-1,TRBJ2-3,TRBD2
CASKPWGADGELFF,TGTGCCAGCAAACCGTGGGGGGCGGACGGGGAGCTGTTTTTT,once,TRBV6-5,TRBJ2-2,NA
CASSQDRPGGSPLHF,TGCGCCAGCAGCCAAGATCGACCGGGAGGGTCACCCCTCCACTTT,NA,TRBV4-3,TRBJ1-6,NA
CASSLAGDTSEQYF,TGCGCCAGCAGCTTGGCAGGGGATACCTCCGAGCAGTACTTC,NA,TRBV5-1,TRBJ2-7,NA
CASSWGHRQRVEQYF,TGTGCCAGCAGTTGGGGTCACCGGCAGAGAGTCGAGCAGTACTTC,NA,TRBV6-5,TRBJ2-7,NA
CAWSVWQGGINQPQHF,TGTGCCTGGAGTGTTTGGCAAGGGGGGATTAATCAGCCCCAGCATTTT,NA,TRBV30,TRBJ1-5,NA
CAWSLGTDTQYF,TGTGCCTGGAGCCTGGGCACAGATACGCAGTATTTT,NA,TRBV30,TRBJ2-3,NA
CASSVSAGEIYEQYF,TGTGCCAGCAGTGTTTCAGCGGGGGAAATCTACGAGCAGTACTTC,NA,TRBV2,TRBJ2-7,TRBD2
CASSLEDRVSQPQHF,TGTGCCAGCAGCTTAGAGGACAGGGTGTCCCAGCCCCAGCATTTT,few,TRBV7-8,TRBJ1-5,TRBD1
CASSLNRQSHLGNQPQHF,TGTGCCAGCAGCTTAAATCGGCAGTCCCATCTCGGCAATCAGCCCCAGCATTTT,NA,TRBV7-3,TRBJ1-5,NA
CASRKRDSSYEQYF,TGTGCCAGCAGGAAGCGGGACAGCTCCTACGAGCAGTACTTC,NA,TRBV6-5,TRBJ2-7,NA
CASSFPGQGSGYTF,TGTGCCAGCAGCTTTCCGGGACAGGGGTCTGGCTACACCTTC,NA,TRBV7-9,TRBJ1-2,TRBD1
CASSFLSGNTEAFF,TGCGCCAGCAGCTTTCTATCGGGGAACACTGAAGCTTTCTTT,NA,TRBV5-1,TRBJ1-1,NA
CASSVIRANTGELFF,TGTGCCAGCAGTGTGATCAGGGCGAACACCGGGGAGCTGTTTTTT,NA,TRBV6-2/TRBV6-3,TRBJ2-2,NA
CASGLIGQLGYTF,TGTGCTAGTGGTTTGATTGGACAGCTAGGCTACACCTTC,NA,TRBV12-5,TRBJ1-2,NA
CASSWSTGHFSYEQYF,TGCGCCAGCAGCTGGAGCACAGGACACTTCTCCTACGAGCAGTACTTC,once,TRBV5-1,TRBJ2-7,NA
CAWSVTGNQPQHF,TGTGCCTGGAGCGTAACAGGGAATCAGCCCCAGCATTTT,NA,TRBV30,TRBJ1-5,NA
CASSQSGTSYGYTF,TGTGCCAGCAGCCAGTCCGGGACCTCCTATGGCTACACCTTC,NA,TRBV14,TRBJ1-2,NA
CATSEDYGRLSQYF,TGTGCCACCAGCGAGGACTATGGGCGACTGAGCCAGTACTTC,NA,TRBV24-1,TRBJ2-5,NA
CASSQTRTGSGNTIYF,TGCGCCAGCAGTCAAACCAGGACAGGTTCGGGAAACACCATATATTTT,NA,TRBV23-1,TRBJ1-3,TRBD1